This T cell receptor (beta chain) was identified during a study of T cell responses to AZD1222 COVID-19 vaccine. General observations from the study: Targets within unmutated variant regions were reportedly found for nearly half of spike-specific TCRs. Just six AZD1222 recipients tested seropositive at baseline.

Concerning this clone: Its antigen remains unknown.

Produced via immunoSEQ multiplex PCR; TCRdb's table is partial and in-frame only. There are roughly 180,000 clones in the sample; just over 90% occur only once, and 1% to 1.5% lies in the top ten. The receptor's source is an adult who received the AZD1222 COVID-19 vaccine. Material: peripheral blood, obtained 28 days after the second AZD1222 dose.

CDR3 DNA sequence: TGTGCCAGCAGTTTAACAGAGACCCAGTACTTC. This gives the protein CASSLTETQYF. The gene calls are TRBV28 and TRBJ2-5; D is ambiguous. V lost 2 bases and J lost 4, with 2 bases in between. Per the germline V gene, CDR1 is MDHEN and CDR2 is SYDVKM. The CDR3 is made up of 11 amino acids.